This T cell receptor beta chain was observed in a study of CD8+CD57+ T cells in acquired aplastic anemia. Study context: DNA per sorted CD4+ or CD8+ sample ranged about 0.18 to 30 ug, averaging approximately 3.1 ug.

Before being chosen for sequencing, patients had shown CD8+CD57+ cell expansion by flow cytometry. Patients were treatment-naive when blood was sampled. The V end was cut by 9 bases, the J end by 0 bases, with 9 bases between. The CDR3 sequence is 13 residues long. Germline V lookup: CDR1 LNHDA, CDR2 SQIVND (reference sequence). Remarks on this clonotype: The antigen is not known.

Study-wide results and limits: Statistical testing detected no significant gap in CD8+ Simpson's diversity between patients and controls.

The study profiled TCR beta VDJ and CDR3 using genomic DNA as template. TCRdb reanalysed the reads using MiXCR and keeps one entry per CDR3 protein. The profile covers fewer than 250,000 distinct CDR3 sequences, with around half appearing a single time and 7.8% taken by the ten largest. This TCR was sampled from a human donor with aplastic anemia. V is TRBV19 and J is TRBJ1-3, with D tentatively TRBD1 (6 bases). Sequenced: sorted CD4+, CD8+, or CD8+CD57+ T cells (not recorded which) from PBMCs. In nucleotides, the CDR3 is TGTGCCAGCGAACAGGGCTCTGGAAACACCATATATTTT. This translates into CASEQGSGNTIYF.